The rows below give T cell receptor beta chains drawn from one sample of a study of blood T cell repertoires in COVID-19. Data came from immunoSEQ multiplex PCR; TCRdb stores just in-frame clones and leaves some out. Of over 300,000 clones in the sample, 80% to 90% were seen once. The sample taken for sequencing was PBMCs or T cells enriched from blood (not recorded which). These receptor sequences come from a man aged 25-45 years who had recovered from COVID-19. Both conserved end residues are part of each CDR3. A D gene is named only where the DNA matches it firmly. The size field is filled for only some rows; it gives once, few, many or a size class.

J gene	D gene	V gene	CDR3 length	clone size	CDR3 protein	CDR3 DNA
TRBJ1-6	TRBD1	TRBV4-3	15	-	CASSSWTGDTSPLHF	TGCGCCAGCAGCTCATGGACAGGGGACACTTCACCCCTCCACTTT
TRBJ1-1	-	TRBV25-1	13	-	CASSQGMNTEAFF	TGTGCCAGCAGTCAGGGGATGAACACTGAAGCTTTCTTT
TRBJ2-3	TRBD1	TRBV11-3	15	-	CASSPGQGRTDTQYF	TGTGCCAGCAGCCCGGGACAGGGTAGGACAGATACGCAGTATTTT
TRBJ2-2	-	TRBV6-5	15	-	CASSLLVPDTGELFF	TGTGCCAGCAGCCTCCTGGTACCAGACACCGGGGAGCTGTTTTTT
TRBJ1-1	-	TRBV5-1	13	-	CASSLQGNEGAFF	TGCGCCAGCAGCCTACAGGGAAATGAGGGGGCTTTCTTT
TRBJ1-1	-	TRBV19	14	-	CASIQSWERTEAFF	TGTGCCAGTATCCAATCCTGGGAGAGGACTGAAGCTTTCTTT
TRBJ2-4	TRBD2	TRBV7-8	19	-	CASSLARFSGGVPKLFQYF	TGTGCCAGCAGCTTAGCGCGGTTTAGCGGGGGGGTACCCAAATTGTTTCAGTACTTC
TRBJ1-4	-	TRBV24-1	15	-	CATSDPTGSSEKLFF	TGTGCCACCAGTGATCCGACCGGGAGCAGTGAAAAACTGTTTTTT
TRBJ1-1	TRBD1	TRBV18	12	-	CASSQGTGMAFF	TGTGCCAGCTCACAAGGGACAGGAATGGCTTTCTTT
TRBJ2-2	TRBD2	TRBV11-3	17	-	CASSLISSGGATGELFF	TGTGCCAGCAGCTTAATATCTAGCGGGGGGGCGACCGGGGAGCTGTTTTTT
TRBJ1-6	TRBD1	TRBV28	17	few	CASSPTNRGDYNSPLHF	TGTGCCAGCAGTCCTACCAACAGGGGCGACTATAATTCACCCCTCCACTTT
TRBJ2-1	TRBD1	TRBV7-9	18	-	CASSTTYPGTGGGNEQFF	TGTGCCAGCAGCACCACGTACCCCGGGACAGGGGGCGGGAATGAGCAGTTCTTC
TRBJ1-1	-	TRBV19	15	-	CASSIGPGINTEAFF	TGTGCCAGTAGTATAGGCCCGGGGATCAACACTGAAGCTTTCTTT
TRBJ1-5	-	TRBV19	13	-	CASTWRGNQPQHF	TGTGCCAGTACTTGGAGAGGCAATCAGCCCCAGCATTTT
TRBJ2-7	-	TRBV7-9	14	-	CASSHRMGPYEQYF	TGTGCCAGCAGCCACCGTATGGGGCCATACGAGCAGTACTTC
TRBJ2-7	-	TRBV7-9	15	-	CASSSSSPMRYEQYF	TGTGCCAGCTCCTCCTCCAGCCCTATGAGGTACGAGCAGTACTTC
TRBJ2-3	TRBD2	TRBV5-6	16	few	CASSLGGTSGTDTQYF	TGTGCCAGCAGCTTGGGCGGGACTAGCGGGACAGATACGCAGTATTTT
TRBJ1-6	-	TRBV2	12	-	CASSRNRAPLHF	TGTGCCAGCAGCAGAAACAGGGCACCCCTCCACTTT
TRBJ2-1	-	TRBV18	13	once	CASSPTQDNEQFF	TGTGCCAGCTCCCCAACACAGGACAATGAGCAGTTCTTC
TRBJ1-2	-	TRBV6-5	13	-	CASSSTEIYGYTF	TGTGCCAGCAGTTCAACCGAGATCTATGGCTACACCTTC
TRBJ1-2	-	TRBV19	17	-	CASSIKDSSLWAYGYTF	TGTGCCAGTAGTATCAAGGACTCATCCCTCTGGGCCTATGGCTACACCTTC
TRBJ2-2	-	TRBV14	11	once	CASRNTGELFF	TGTGCCAGCCGGAACACCGGGGAGCTGTTTTTT
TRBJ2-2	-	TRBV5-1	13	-	CASARDLTGELFF	TGCGCCAGCGCCCGGGATCTCACCGGGGAGCTGTTTTTT
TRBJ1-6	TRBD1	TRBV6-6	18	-	CASSRQAHTGTEDSPLHF	TGTGCCAGCAGTCGACAAGCACATACCGGGACAGAGGATTCACCCCTCCACTTT
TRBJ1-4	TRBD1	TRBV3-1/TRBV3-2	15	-	CASRSEGTANEKLFF	TGTGCCAGCCGCTCTGAGGGGACAGCTAATGAAAAACTGTTTTTT
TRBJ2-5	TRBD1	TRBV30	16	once	CAGRDRGTGGQETQYF	TGTGCCGGCCGGGACAGGGGGACAGGGGGCCAAGAGACCCAGTACTTC
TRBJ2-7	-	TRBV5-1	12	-	CASSNSFYEQYF	TGCGCCAGCTCAAACAGCTTCTACGAGCAGTACTTC
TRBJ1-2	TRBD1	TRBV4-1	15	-	CASSPKGRGKEGYTF	TGCGCCAGCAGCCCAAAGGGCAGGGGGAAGGAGGGCTACACCTTC
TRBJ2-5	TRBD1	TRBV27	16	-	CASSSRDRGRGETQYF	TGTGCCAGCAGTTCCCGGGACAGGGGGCGCGGAGAGACCCAGTACTTC